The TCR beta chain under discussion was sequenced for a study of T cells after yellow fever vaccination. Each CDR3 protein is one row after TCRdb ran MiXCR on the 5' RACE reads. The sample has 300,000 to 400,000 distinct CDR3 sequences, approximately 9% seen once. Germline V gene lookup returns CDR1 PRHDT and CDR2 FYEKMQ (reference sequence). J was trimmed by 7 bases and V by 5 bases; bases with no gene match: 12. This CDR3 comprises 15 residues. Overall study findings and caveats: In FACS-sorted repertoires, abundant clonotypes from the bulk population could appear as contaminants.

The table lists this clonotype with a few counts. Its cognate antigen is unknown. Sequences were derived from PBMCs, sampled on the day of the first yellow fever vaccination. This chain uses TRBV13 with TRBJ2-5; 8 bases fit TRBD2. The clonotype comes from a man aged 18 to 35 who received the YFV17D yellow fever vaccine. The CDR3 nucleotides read TGTGCCAGCAGCCCGGGGGGGCCTTCTACTGGGACCCAGTACTTC. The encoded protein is CASSPGGPSTGTQYF.